The 2 T cell receptor beta chains presented below share a single source sample, sequenced in a study of cytomegalovirus exposure and HLA in healthy donors. The method was immunoSEQ multiplex PCR; TCRdb's version includes in-frame clones alone and lacks a portion of them. The repertoire includes 150,000 to 200,000 clones, roughly 82% of them detected once, and 1.4% to 1.5% sits in the top ten. The source material was PBMCs. All receptors derive from a woman aged 18-29 years in good health and CMV-seronegative.

The genes are TRBV7-6 and TRBJ1-1; 7 positions agree with TRBD1. This CDR3 has 14 residues. J lost 0 bases, V lost 5 bases, and 3 bases had no gene match. From germline, CDR1 is SGHVS and CDR2 FNYEAQ. CDR3 DNA sequence: TGTGCCAGCAGCCGACAGGGATTGAACACTGAAGCTTTCTTT. Its protein is CASSRQGLNTEAFF. The variable domain in full, completed from reference TRBV7-6 and TRBJ1-1, reads GAGVSQSPRYKVTKRGQDVALRCDPISGHVSLYWYRQALGQGPEFLTYFNYEAQQDKSGLPNDRFSAERPEGSISTLTIQRTEQRDSAMYRCASSRQGLNTEAFFGQGTRLTVV.

The chain recombines TRBV18 with TRBJ1-1; no clear D gene. Germline V CDR1 and CDR2: KGHSH, LQKENI. V lost 1 base, J lost 1 base, and 7 bases lay in between. CDR3 size: 14 residues. In DNA form, the CDR3 reads TGTGCCAGCTCACCACTGGAGGGGAACACTGAAGCTTTCTTT. Amino acids: CASSPLEGNTEAFF. Combining the CDR3 with reference TRBV18 and TRBJ1-1 gives the whole variable domain NAGVMQNPRHLVRRRGQEARLRCSPMKGHSHVYWYRQLPEEGLKFMVYLQKENIIDESGMPKERFSAEFPKEGPSILRIQQVVRGDSAAYFCASSPLEGNTEAFFGQGTRLTVV.